This T cell receptor (beta chain) derives from a study of blood T cell repertoires in COVID-19. At the level of the study: PBMCs, B-cell-depleted T cells, or T cells were the source of the cDNA or gDNA that made up the material.

Only in-frame clones appear in the TCRdb table, and some are missing; sequencing was by immunoSEQ multiplex PCR. The sample has 110,000 to 150,000 clones; 86% are singletons. Living in about two dozen US areas, the participants were between about 18 and 90 years of age. Germline V lookup: CDR1 SGHNT, CDR2 YYREEE (reference sequence). CDR3 length: 14 residues. V dropped 9 bases and J dropped 1; count of bases not matched to a gene: 6. The material sequenced was PBMCs or T cells enriched from blood (not recorded which). The receptor's source is a man aged 50 to 60 who had recovered from COVID-19. The rearrangement links TRBV5-4 to TRBJ2-2; 7 bases match TRBD1. The CDR3 bases are TGTGCCATTCCCGACAGGGTGAACACCGGGGAGCTGTTTTTT. Its protein product is CAIPDRVNTGELFF. Complete variable domain (other parts from reference TRBV5-4 and TRBJ2-2): ETGVTQSPTHLIKTRGQQVTLRCSSQSGHNTVSWYQQALGQGPQFIFQYYREEENGRGNFPPRFSGLQFPNYSSELNVNALELDDSALYLCAIPDRVNTGELFFGEGSRLTVL.